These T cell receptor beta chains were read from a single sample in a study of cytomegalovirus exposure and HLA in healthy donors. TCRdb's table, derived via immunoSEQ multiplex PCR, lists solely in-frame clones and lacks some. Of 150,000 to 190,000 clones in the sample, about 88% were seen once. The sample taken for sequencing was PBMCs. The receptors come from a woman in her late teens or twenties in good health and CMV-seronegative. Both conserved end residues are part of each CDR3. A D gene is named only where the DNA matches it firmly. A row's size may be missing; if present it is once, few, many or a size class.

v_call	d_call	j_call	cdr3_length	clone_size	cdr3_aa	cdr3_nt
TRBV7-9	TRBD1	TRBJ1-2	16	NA	CSSSPGAGGGADGYTF	TGTTCCAGCAGCCCCGGGGCTGGAGGGGGCGCGGATGGCTACACCTTC
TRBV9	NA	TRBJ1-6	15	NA	CASSLSGGDNSPLHF	TGTGCCAGCAGCCTCTCCGGGGGGGATAATTCACCCCTCCACTTT
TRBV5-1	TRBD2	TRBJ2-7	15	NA	CASSLAGGSSYEQYF	TGCGCCAGCAGCTTGGCGGGGGGGAGCTCCTACGAGCAGTACTTC
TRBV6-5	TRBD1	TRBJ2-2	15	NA	CASSVQGWNTGELFF	TGTGCCAGCAGTGTACAGGGGTGGAACACCGGGGAGCTGTTTTTT
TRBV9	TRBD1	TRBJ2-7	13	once	CASSGGQDHEQYF	TGTGCCAGCAGCGGCGGACAGGACCACGAGCAGTACTTC
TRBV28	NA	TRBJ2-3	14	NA	CVFPELVCADTQYF	TGTGTCTTCCCTGAATTAGTGTGCGCAGATACGCAGTATTTT
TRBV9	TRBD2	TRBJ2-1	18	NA	CASSVSFNSGGQYNEQFF	TGTGCCAGCAGCGTCTCGTTTAATAGCGGGGGCCAATACAATGAGCAGTTCTTC
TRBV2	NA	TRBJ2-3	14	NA	CASSSWERSDTQYF	TGTGCCAGCTCGTCCTGGGAGAGGTCAGATACGCAGTATTTT
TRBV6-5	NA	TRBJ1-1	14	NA	CASSYVGANTEAFF	TGTGCCAGCAGTTACGTCGGAGCGAACACTGAAGCTTTCTTT
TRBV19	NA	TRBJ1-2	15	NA	CASSIPGDAFYGYTF	TGTGCCAGTAGTATCCCAGGGGATGCTTTCTATGGCTACACCTTC
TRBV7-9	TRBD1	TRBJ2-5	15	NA	CASSPGTGYQETQYF	TGTGCCAGCAGCCCGGGGACAGGTTACCAAGAGACCCAGTACTTC
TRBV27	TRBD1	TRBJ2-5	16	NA	CASRSFVGQGPGSQYF	TGTGCCAGCAGATCTTTTGTAGGACAGGGGCCAGGGTCCCAGTACTTC
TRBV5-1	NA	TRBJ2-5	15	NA	CASSFQEGAKETQYF	TGCGCCAGCAGCTTCCAGGAGGGGGCGAAAGAGACCCAGTACTTC
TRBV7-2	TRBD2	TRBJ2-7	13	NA	CASSREVSYEQYF	TGTGCCAGCAGCCGGGAGGTCTCCTACGAGCAGTACTTC
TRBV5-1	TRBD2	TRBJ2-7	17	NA	CASSTARTSGIPYEQYF	TGCGCCAGCAGCACAGCCCGGACTAGCGGGATTCCCTACGAGCAGTACTTC
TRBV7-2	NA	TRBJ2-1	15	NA	CASSLAGRGYNEQFF	TGTGCCAGCAGCTTAGCTGGGCGGGGTTACAATGAGCAGTTCTTC
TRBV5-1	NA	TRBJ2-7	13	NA	CASSLGVLYEQYF	TGCGCCAGCAGCTTGGGAGTTCTCTACGAGCAGTACTTC
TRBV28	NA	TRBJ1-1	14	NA	CASSFMGANTEAFF	TGTGCCAGCAGTTTTATGGGGGCGAACACTGAAGCTTTCTTT
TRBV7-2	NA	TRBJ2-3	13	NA	CASSLKRVDTQYF	TGTGCCAGCAGCTTGAAGAGAGTAGATACGCAGTATTTT
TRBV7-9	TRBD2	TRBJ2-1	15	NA	CASSFRLAGGDEQFF	TGTGCCAGCAGCTTCAGGCTAGCGGGGGGTGATGAGCAGTTCTTC
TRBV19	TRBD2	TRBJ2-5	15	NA	CASSMLGLAEETQYF	TGTGCCAGTAGTATGCTGGGACTAGCGGAAGAGACCCAGTACTTC
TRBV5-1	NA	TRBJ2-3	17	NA	CASSPKVDSTSTDTQYF	TGCGCCAGCAGCCCCAAGGTGGACAGTACTAGCACAGATACGCAGTATTTT
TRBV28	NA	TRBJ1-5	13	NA	CASSLIGHLPPHF	TGTGCCAGCAGTTTAATCGGTCATCTTCCCCCCCATTTT
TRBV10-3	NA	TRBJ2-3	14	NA	CAISEQGSTDTQYF	TGTGCCATCAGTGAGCAGGGGAGCACAGATACGCAGTATTTT
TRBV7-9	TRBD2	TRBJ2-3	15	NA	CASSLAGGPPDTQYF	TGTGCCAGCAGCTTAGCGGGAGGGCCGCCAGATACGCAGTATTTT
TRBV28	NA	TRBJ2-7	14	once	CASSSVGSSYEQYF	TGTGCCAGCAGTTCAGTAGGGAGCTCCTACGAGCAGTACTTC
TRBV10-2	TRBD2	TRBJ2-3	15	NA	CASRILAGGTDTQYF	TGCGCCAGCAGGATACTAGCGGGGGGCACAGATACGCAGTATTTT
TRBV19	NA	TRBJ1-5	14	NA	CASSIVPTNQPQHF	TGTGCCAGTAGTATAGTCCCTACCAATCAGCCCCAGCATTTT
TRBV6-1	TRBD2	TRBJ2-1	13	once	CASIGGAVNEQFF	TGTGCCAGCATCGGGGGGGCGGTGAATGAGCAGTTCTTC
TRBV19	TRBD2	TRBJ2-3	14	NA	CASRGLADTDTQYF	TGTGCCAGTAGGGGACTAGCGGACACAGATACGCAGTATTTT
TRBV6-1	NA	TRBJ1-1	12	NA	CASSETGPEAFF	TGTGCCAGCAGTGAGACAGGCCCTGAAGCTTTCTTT
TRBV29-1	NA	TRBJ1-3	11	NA	CSVDHRETIYF	TGCAGCGTTGATCACCGCGAGACCATATATTTT
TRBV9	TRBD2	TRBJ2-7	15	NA	CASSATSAGIYEQYF	TGTGCCAGCAGCGCCACTAGCGCCGGGATCTACGAGCAGTACTTC
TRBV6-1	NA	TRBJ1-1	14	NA	CASSEDQGRTEAFF	TGTGCCAGCAGTGAAGACCAGGGAAGGACTGAAGCTTTCTTT
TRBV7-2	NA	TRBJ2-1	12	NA	CASSLGGLAPFF	TGTGCCAGCAGCTTAGGGGGTCTAGCCCCGTTCTTC
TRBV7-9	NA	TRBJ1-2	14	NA	CASSLMGQDYGYTF	TGTGCCAGCAGCTTAATGGGCCAAGACTATGGCTACACCTTC
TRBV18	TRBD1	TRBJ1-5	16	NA	CASSPPGQGGNQPQHF	TGTGCCAGCTCACCCCCGGGACAGGGGGGGAATCAGCCCCAGCATTTT